The sequence of this T cell receptor beta chain was determined in a study of T cell responses to AZD1222 COVID-19 vaccine. Study-wide context: Whether given at about 4 or about 12 weeks, second doses were pooled.

As regards this clone: The junction and the germline gene differ at one end; a read error may be behind it.

Profiling relied on immunoSEQ multiplex PCR, and the TCRdb table lists in-frame clones only, not all of them. The sample yields around 260,000 clones, 93% seen once. The sequence came from an adult in good health. The source was peripheral blood, collected on day 0 of AZD1222 vaccination.

The CDR3 bases are TGTGCCAGCAGCGAAACAGGGGGGTTCCCCCACTTC. It codes for CASSETGGFPHF. The genes are TRBV7-2 and TRBJ2-7; 8 bases are a match to TRBD1. Germline loops: CDR1 SGHTA, CDR2 FQGNSA. This CDR3 contains 12 residues.